Listed below are T cell receptor beta chains from one sample, sequenced in a study of cytomegalovirus exposure and HLA in healthy donors. Produced via immunoSEQ multiplex PCR; TCRdb's table is partial and in-frame only. The sample lists under 200,000 clones; around 83% were seen once. Sequenced sample: PBMCs. The source is a woman aged 18 to 35 in good health and CMV-seronegative. Each CDR3 is given with its conserved first and last residue. A D gene is named only where the DNA matches it firmly. Some rows mark clone size as missing; the rest say once, few, many or name a class of expanded clone.

CDR3,DNA,D,size,J,V
CASRGVTGEDSPLHF,TGTGCCAGCAGGGGGGTAACAGGGGAAGATTCACCCCTCCACTTT,TRBD1,.,TRBJ1-6,TRBV6-1
CASSLQTSGIYNEQFF,TGTGCCAGCAGCTTACAGACTAGCGGGATATACAATGAGCAGTTCTTC,TRBD2,.,TRBJ2-1,TRBV5-6
CASSRGGTEAFF,TGTGCCAGCAGCCGCGGGGGCACTGAAGCTTTCTTT,.,.,TRBJ1-1,TRBV13
CASRDRRTNYGYTF,TGTGCCAGCCGGGACAGGAGGACGAACTATGGCTACACCTTC,TRBD1,few,TRBJ1-2,TRBV2
CASFGGGHRTDTQYF,TGTGCCAGCTTTGGGGGGGGGCATCGCACAGATACGCAGTATTTT,.,.,TRBJ2-3,TRBV27
CASSWATGGYEQYF,TGTGCCAGCAGTTGGGCGACGGGGGGCTACGAGCAGTACTTC,TRBD2,.,TRBJ2-7,TRBV27
CASNNGYEQYF,TGTGCCAGCAATAACGGCTACGAGCAGTACTTC,.,.,TRBJ2-7,TRBV6-5
CASSVLAGSWAGELFF,TGCGCCAGCAGTGTACTAGCGGGAAGTTGGGCCGGGGAGCTGTTTTTT,TRBD2,.,TRBJ2-2,TRBV10-2
CAWSTQQGAKQYF,TGTGCCTGGAGTACGCAACAGGGGGCTAAGCAGTACTTC,TRBD1,.,TRBJ2-7,TRBV30
CASSSHEGNEKLFF,TGCGCCAGCAGCTCCCACGAGGGTAATGAAAAACTGTTTTTT,.,.,TRBJ1-4,TRBV5-1
CASKGGLAGGQETQYF,TGCGCCAGCAAGGGGGGACTAGCGGGAGGGCAAGAGACCCAGTACTTC,TRBD2,.,TRBJ2-5,TRBV5-1
CASRPAGLAAHNEQFF,TGTGCCAGCAGGCCTGCTGGACTAGCGGCCCACAATGAGCAGTTCTTC,TRBD2,once,TRBJ2-1,TRBV7-2
CASSPPGLAGVGEQFF,TGTGCCAGCTCACCACCGGGGCTAGCGGGAGTCGGCGAGCAGTTCTTC,TRBD2,.,TRBJ2-1,TRBV18
CASSEGGQAYEQYF,TGTGCCAGCAGCGAAGGGGGACAGGCCTACGAGCAGTACTTC,TRBD1,.,TRBJ2-7,TRBV9
CASTEGASEKLFF,TGTGCCAGCACAGAAGGAGCTAGTGAAAAACTGTTTTTT,.,.,TRBJ1-4,TRBV2
CASSVGGLGYEQFF,TGTGCCAGCAGCGTAGGTGGACTAGGGTATGAGCAGTTCTTC,TRBD2,.,TRBJ2-1,TRBV9
CASRYGGTGGYEQYF,TGTGCCAGCAGGTACGGGGGGACAGGTGGATACGAGCAGTACTTC,.,.,TRBJ2-7,TRBV6-5
CASSQERGEQYF,TGCGCCAGCAGCCAAGAGCGGGGCGAGCAGTACTTC,.,.,TRBJ2-7,TRBV4-3
CASSFVTEAFF,TGTGCCAGCAGTTTCGTAACTGAAGCTTTCTTT,.,.,TRBJ1-1,TRBV28
CASSLGGTGQETQYF,TGTGCCAGCAGCTTGGGTGGGACAGGGCAAGAGACCCAGTACTTC,TRBD1,.,TRBJ2-5,TRBV5-6
CASSPSMRATNEKLFF,TGTGCCAGCAGCCCCTCAATGAGGGCAACTAATGAAAAACTGTTTTTT,.,.,TRBJ1-4,TRBV7-9
CASSLSYGYEQYF,TGTGCCAGCAGTTTATCTTACGGTTACGAGCAGTACTTC,.,.,TRBJ2-7,TRBV27
CASRGQAYEQYF,TGTGCCAGCAGGGGACAGGCCTACGAGCAGTACTTC,TRBD1,few,TRBJ2-7,TRBV2
CATSPAANEQFF,TGTGCCACCAGCCCGGCGGCCAATGAGCAGTTCTTC,.,.,TRBJ2-1,TRBV15
CASSSPGHTNTEAFF,TGTGCCAGCAGTTCCCCGGGACACACGAACACTGAAGCTTTCTTT,.,few,TRBJ1-1,TRBV6-6
CASLSSGDTQYF,TGTGCCAGCTTGAGTTCAGGGGATACGCAGTATTTT,.,.,TRBJ2-3,TRBV27
CASSQDRAQPQHF,TGCGCCAGCAGCCAAGACAGGGCCCAGCCCCAGCATTTT,.,few,TRBJ1-5,TRBV4-3
CASSSVSNTEAFF,TGTGCCAGCAGCTCTGTGTCGAACACTGAAGCTTTCTTT,.,few,TRBJ1-1,TRBV7-9
CASSGEGRGNQYF,TGTGCCAGCAGCGGAGAGGGGCGGGGAAATCAGTATTTT,.,.,TRBJ2-3,TRBV9
CASSSPGGRTEAFF,TGTGCCAGCAGTTCCCCCGGGGGGAGGACTGAAGCTTTCTTT,.,.,TRBJ1-1,TRBV28
CASRETSGSTGELFF,TGTGCCAGCAGGGAGACTAGCGGGAGCACCGGGGAGCTGTTTTTT,TRBD2,.,TRBJ2-2,TRBV9
CASSVGTGAYEQYF,TGTGCCAGCAGCGTAGGGACAGGGGCCTACGAGCAGTACTTC,TRBD1,.,TRBJ2-7,TRBV9
CASSPTQGNNQPQHF,TGTGCCAGCAGCCCTACCCAGGGGAACAATCAGCCCCAGCATTTT,.,.,TRBJ1-5,TRBV6-1
CASSYSAVGSPEAFF,TGTGCCAGCAGTTACTCGGCGGTGGGGAGCCCTGAAGCTTTCTTT,.,.,TRBJ1-1,TRBV6-5
CASSLAGQSSYNEQFF,TGTGCCAGCAGCTTAGCGGGCCAGAGCTCCTACAATGAGCAGTTCTTC,.,.,TRBJ2-1,TRBV7-2
CASSHAGTSGRGRQETQYF,TGCGCCAGCAGCCATGCCGGGACTAGCGGGAGGGGTCGGCAAGAGACCCAGTACTTC,TRBD2,.,TRBJ2-5,TRBV4-1
CSVEGWGGNNEQFF,TGCAGCGTCGAGGGCTGGGGAGGGAACAATGAGCAGTTCTTC,TRBD2,.,TRBJ2-1,TRBV29-1
CASGWVGVTTNEKLFF,TGTGCCAGTGGATGGGTAGGAGTCACAACTAATGAAAAACTGTTTTTT,.,.,TRBJ1-4,TRBV19
CASSGRIGIGGQGLAGELFF,TGTGCCAGCAGCGGGCGGATAGGGATAGGTGGGCAGGGGCTCGCCGGGGAGCTGTTTTTT,.,.,TRBJ2-2,TRBV9
CASSLVGSHLQTSDTQYF,TGTGCCAGCAGCTTAGTTGGTTCCCACCTCCAGACTAGCGATACGCAGTATTTT,TRBD2,.,TRBJ2-3,TRBV7-8
CASSVAAGGGTGELFF,TGTGCCAGCAGCGTAGCTGCGGGAGGCGGCACCGGGGAGCTGTTTTTT,TRBD2,.,TRBJ2-2,TRBV9
CASSLDRGSATQYF,TGTGCCAGCAGCTTAGACCGGGGGAGCGCGACCCAGTACTTC,.,.,TRBJ2-5,TRBV13
CASSIDTTPDRYSNQPQHF,TGTGCCAGTAGTATAGATACCACGCCCGACAGGTATAGCAATCAGCCCCAGCATTTT,.,.,TRBJ1-5,TRBV19